One T cell receptor (beta chain) is described in this entry. The antigen is undetermined. The record originates from a study of T cell responses to AZD1222 COVID-19 vaccine. General observations from the study: In a largely white British group with more females than males, clonal diversity was possibly underestimated. Per reports, nearly half of all spike-specific TCRs target regions that are unmutated in variants.

The repertoire was sequenced with immunoSEQ multiplex PCR; TCRdb's copy has only in-frame clones and lacks some. The sample holds about 110,000 clones, about 91% seen once. V was trimmed by 0 bases and J by 1 base, leaving 16 bases between them. The CDR3 has 17 amino acids. The germline V gene encodes CDR1 MRHNA and CDR2 SNTAGT. Sequencing used peripheral blood, obtained on day 0 of AZD1222 vaccination. The V gene is TRBV6-4, the J gene TRBJ2-7, with D possibly being TRBD1 or TRBD2 (6 bases each). This receptor was taken from an adult in good health. CDR3 region: CASSDSSGGRLSYEQYF. The CDR3, as DNA: TGTGCCAGCAGTGACTCATCTGGGGGGCGGCTATCCTACGAGCAGTACTTC.